Described below is a single TCR beta chain sequence and its context. Its target is not known. The authors incorporated unique molecular identifiers into the TCR beta cDNA libraries. T cells, roughly 1 to 10 million of them, yielded roughly 470,000 cDNA molecules. TCRdb used MiXCR to reprocess the PCR reads, holding one entry per CDR3 protein. The sample lists about 820,000 distinct CDR3 sequences, approximately 53% occurring once. This specimen comes from a study of post-analysis software for immune sequencing data. Study outcomes and limitations: By F measure, samples from a shared preparation batch strongly co-clustered. People with multiple sclerosis had a significantly lower normalized Chao1 diversity than controls did. Patients used several TRBV segments, including TRBV5-6, TRBV5-1 and TRBV20-1, more often than controls.

The ends were cut back, 4 bases at V and 0 bases at J, with 10 bases in the middle. This CDR3 contains 14 residues. The germline gives CDR1 SGHTA, CDR2 FQGNSA. This receptor was identified in a girl between 10 and 17 years old with multiple sclerosis. The rearrangement links TRBV7-2 to TRBJ2-7, with D perhaps matching TRBD2 (5 bases). Source material: blood. DNA of the CDR3: TGTGCCAGCAGCTCGGACTGGAACTCCTACGAGCAGTACTTC. Translated: CASSSDWNSYEQYF.